The sequence of this T cell receptor beta chain was determined in a study of T-cell reconstitution after alpha-beta-depleted transplantation in children (dated by TCRdb to 2015 to 2016). With respect to the entire study: Using TCR repertoire profiling, the study quantitatively followed how T-cell immune reconstitution unfolded in children after TCRalphabeta/CD19-depleted allogeneic hematopoietic cell transplantation.

The protocol used for the library was PCR. This sample was sequenced with an Illumina HiSeq 2500. TCR library preparation used molecular barcoding, with unique molecular identifiers applied to normalize quantification of the TCRbeta repertoire. In-frame beta chains were kept once TCRdb had trimmed the public reads at Q25 with fastp and called clones with MiXCR. Duplicate CDR3 protein sequences are folded into a single record with the most common DNA and genes. The sample yields about 580,000 distinct CDR3 sequences; about 23% were counted once. In total, the top ten clones hold roughly 14% of the sample. Sequences LGHNA (CDR1) and YSLEER (CDR2) are obtained from the germline V gene. The CDR3 spans 14 residues, from the cysteine through the phenylalanine. This entry keeps only the CDR3 DNA: 42 bases, framed from base 1. V is pared back by 5 bases and J by 8 bases, with 16 bases lying between the germline termini.

Taken with the paper, the label for treatment or condition translates to: allogeneic hematopoietic cell transplantation with graft depleted of TCRalphabeta T cells and CD19 B cells. Transplant recipients were children who received TCRalphabeta/CD19-depleted allogeneic hematopoietic cell grafts. Study-wide findings and limitations: Over subsequent months, a decline in hyperexpanded clone frequencies was noted, and after one year, T-cell counts and TCRbeta diversity were mostly ascribed to newly produced T cells. Apparently early alphabetaT-cell count recovery about two months after transplant reportedly relied on only several hundred rapidly expanded clones derived from non-depleted graft cells. In some patients, the high TCRbeta diversity seen at day 60 was put down to recipient T cells and intrathymic progenitors that had survived conditioning.

On this clonotype: This clone's antigen is unknown. No qualities accompany the bases; no much larger clone lies one base away.

The rearrangement combines TRBV4-3 with TRBJ2-1; TRBD1 could be the D gene, as 6 bases match. Sample: PBMCs, mostly from graft donor cells, taken 360 days after TCRalphabeta/CD19-depleted stem cell transplant. This TCR was sampled from a boy younger than two who had a stem cell transplant for acute myeloid leukemia, so the T cells may come from the graft donor. The CDR3 region has the sequence CASSKDRMADEQFF. The DNA sequence follows: TGCGCCAGCAGCAAGGACAGAATGGCCGATGAGCAGTTCTTC.